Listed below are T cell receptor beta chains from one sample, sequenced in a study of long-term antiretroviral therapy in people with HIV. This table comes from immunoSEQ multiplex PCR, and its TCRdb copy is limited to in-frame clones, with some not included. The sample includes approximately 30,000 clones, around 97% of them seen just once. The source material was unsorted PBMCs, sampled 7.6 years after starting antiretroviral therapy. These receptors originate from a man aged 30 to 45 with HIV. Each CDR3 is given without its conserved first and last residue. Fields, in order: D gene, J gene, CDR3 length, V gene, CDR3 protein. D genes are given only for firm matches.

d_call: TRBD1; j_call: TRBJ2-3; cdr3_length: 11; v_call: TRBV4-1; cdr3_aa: ASSQDQGQPQY
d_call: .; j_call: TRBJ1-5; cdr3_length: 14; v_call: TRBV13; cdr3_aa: ASSLRGQQGNQPQH
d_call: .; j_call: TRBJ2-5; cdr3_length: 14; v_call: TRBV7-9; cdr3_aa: ASRRIGAQNQETQY
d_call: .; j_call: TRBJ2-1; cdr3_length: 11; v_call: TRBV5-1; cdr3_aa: ASSSDGYNEQF
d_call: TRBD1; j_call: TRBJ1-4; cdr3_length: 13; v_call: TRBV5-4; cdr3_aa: ASSLRQGGNEKLF
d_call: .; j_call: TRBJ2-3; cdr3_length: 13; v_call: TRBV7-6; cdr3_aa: ASSLSFGGTDTQY
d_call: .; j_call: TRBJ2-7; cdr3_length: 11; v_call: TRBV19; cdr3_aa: ASSIDRTREQY
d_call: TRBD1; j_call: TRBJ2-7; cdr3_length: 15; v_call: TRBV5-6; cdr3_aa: ASSWMDRRLGVPEQY
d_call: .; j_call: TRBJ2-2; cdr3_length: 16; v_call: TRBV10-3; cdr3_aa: AISDYAARGPNTGELF
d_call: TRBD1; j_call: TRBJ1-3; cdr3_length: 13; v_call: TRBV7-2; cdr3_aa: ASSATGEQGNTIY
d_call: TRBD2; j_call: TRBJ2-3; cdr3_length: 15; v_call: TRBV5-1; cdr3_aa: ASSRIGLAGFKDTQY
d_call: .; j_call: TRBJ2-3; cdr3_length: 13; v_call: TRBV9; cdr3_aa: ASSGRGSSTDTQY
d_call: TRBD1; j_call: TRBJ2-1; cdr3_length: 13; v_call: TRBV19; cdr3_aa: ASSMDREVYNEQF
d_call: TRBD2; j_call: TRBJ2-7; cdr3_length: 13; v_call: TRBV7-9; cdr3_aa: ASSYPGLATYEQY
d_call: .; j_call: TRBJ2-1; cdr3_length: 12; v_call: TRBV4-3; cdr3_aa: ASSSRGSYNEQF
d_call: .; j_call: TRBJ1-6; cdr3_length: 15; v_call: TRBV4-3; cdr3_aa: ASSQVWGQLDNSPLH
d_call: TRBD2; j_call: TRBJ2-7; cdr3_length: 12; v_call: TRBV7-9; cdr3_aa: ASSLAGLPYEQY
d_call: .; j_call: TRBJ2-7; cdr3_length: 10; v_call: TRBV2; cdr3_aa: AATDTNYEQY
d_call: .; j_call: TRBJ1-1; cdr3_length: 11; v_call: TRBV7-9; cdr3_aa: ASSLPVFSEAF
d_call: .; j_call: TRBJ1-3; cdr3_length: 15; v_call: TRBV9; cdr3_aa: ASSADSPGFAGNTIY
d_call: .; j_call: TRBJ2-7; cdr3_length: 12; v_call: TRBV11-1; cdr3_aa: ASSKGLSGWEQY
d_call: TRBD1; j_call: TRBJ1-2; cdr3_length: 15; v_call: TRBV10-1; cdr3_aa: ASRNPDRGANNYGYT
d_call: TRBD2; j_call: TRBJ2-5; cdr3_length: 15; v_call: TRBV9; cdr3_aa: ASSAGLAGMVKETQY
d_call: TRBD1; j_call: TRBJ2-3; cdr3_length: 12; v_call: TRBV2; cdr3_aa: ASRWDSSTDTQY